This T cell receptor (beta chain) derives from a study of early T cells in non-severe SARS-CoV-2 infection. TCRdb used MiXCR to reprocess the 5' RACE reads, holding one entry per CDR3 protein. The repertoire holds 55,000 to 75,000 distinct CDR3 sequences, with more than 7% as singletons. Trimming pared 6 bases from V and 4 bases from J, leaving 19 bases between. This CDR3 region has 15 residues. Germline V gene sequence: CDR1 MDHEN, CDR2 SYDVKM. Sequenced input: whole blood. The source is an adult who was a healthcare worker with PCR-confirmed SARS-CoV-2 infection or an uninfected control (not recorded which). The chain employs TRBV28 and TRBJ2-7, with D perhaps given as TRBD1 or TRBD2 (5 bases each). CDR3 loop: CASSSPGTRDYEQYF. The DNA for the CDR3 is TGTGCCAGCAGCTCCCCCGGGACCCGCGATTACGAGCAGTACTTC.